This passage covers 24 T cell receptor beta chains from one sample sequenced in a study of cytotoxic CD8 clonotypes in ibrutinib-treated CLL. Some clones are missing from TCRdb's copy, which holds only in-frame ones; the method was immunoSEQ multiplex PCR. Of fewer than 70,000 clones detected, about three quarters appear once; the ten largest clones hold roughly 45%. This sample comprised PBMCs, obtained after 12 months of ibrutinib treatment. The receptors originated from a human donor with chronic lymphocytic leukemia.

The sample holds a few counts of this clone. This CDR3 reads CASSPDDAHTEAFF. The CDR3 DNA is TGTGCCAGCTCACCAGACGACGCGCACACTGAAGCTTTCTTT. The chain recombines TRBV18 with TRBJ1-1, with D hard to call. The V gene lost 2 bases and the J gene lost 3 bases, with 10 bases spanning the gap. This CDR3 comprises 14 residues. Germline V gene sequence: CDR1 KGHSH, CDR2 LQKENI.

CDR3: CASSPRLAGGYNEQFF. Written as DNA, the CDR3 is TGTGCCAGTAGTCCTAGACTAGCGGGAGGATACAATGAGCAGTTCTTC. The gene calls are TRBV19 and TRBJ2-1; 13 bases line up with TRBD2. CDR1 is LNHDA and CDR2 is SQIVND in the germline V gene (reference sequence). The CDR3 has 16 residues. Germline trimming cut 5 bases from V and 4 bases from J; bases unmatched to any gene: 5.

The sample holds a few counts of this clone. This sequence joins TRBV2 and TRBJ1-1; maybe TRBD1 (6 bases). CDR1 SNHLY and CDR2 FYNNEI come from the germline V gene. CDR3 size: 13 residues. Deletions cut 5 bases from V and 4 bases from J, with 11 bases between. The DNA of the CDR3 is TGTGCCAGCAGTAGAGAGGGGGTCACTGAAGCTTTCTTT. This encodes CASSREGVTEAFF.

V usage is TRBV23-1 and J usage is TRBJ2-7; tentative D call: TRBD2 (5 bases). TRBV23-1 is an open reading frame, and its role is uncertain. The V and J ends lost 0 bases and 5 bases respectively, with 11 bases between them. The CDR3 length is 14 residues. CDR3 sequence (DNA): TGCGCCAGCAGTCAATCGGCGGGTTTCAACGAGCAGTACTTC. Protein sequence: CASSQSAGFNEQYF.

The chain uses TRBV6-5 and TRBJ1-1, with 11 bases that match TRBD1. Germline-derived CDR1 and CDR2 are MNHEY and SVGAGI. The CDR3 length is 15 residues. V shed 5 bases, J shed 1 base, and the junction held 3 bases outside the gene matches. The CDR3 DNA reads TGTGCCAGCAGTCGGGACAGGGGGTGGAACACTGAAGCTTTCTTT. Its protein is CASSRDRGWNTEAFF.

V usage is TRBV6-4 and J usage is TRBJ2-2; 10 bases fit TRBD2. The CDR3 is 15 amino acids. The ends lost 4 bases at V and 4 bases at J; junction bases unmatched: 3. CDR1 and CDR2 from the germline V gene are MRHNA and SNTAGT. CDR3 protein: CASSARTSGTGELFF. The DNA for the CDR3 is TGTGCCAGCAGTGCCCGGACTAGCGGCACCGGGGAGCTGTTTTTT.

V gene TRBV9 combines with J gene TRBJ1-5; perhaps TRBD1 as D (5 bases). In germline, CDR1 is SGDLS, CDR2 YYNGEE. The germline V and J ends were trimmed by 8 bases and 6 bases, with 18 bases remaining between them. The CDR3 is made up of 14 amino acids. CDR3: CASSTDSIGQPQHF. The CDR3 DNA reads TGTGCCAGTTCCACAGACAGTATAGGTCAGCCCCAGCATTTT. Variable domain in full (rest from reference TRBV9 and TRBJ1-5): DSGVTQTPKHLITATGQRVTLRCSPRSGDLSVYWYQQSLDQGLQFLIQYYNGEERAKGNILERFSAQQFPDLHSELNLSSLELGDSALYFCASSTDSIGQPQHFGDGTRLSIL.

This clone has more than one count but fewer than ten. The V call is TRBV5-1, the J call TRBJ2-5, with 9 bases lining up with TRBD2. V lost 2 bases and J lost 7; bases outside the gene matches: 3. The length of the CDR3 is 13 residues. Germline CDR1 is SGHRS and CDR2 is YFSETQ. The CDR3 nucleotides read TGCGCCAGCAGCTTCGGACTAGCGCGGACCCAGTACTTC. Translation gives CASSFGLARTQYF.

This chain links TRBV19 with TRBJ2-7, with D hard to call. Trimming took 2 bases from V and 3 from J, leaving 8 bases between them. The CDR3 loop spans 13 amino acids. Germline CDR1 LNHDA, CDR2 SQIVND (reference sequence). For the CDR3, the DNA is TGTGCCAGTAGTATAAAGGCGGACTACGAGCAGTACTTC. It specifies CASSIKADYEQYF.

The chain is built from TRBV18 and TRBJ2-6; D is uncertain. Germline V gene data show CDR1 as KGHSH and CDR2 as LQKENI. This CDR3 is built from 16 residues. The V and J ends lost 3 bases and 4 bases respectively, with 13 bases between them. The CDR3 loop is CASSPDRSAGANVLTF. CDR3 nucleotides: TGTGCCAGCTCACCGGACCGATCGGCGGGGGCCAACGTCCTGACTTTC.

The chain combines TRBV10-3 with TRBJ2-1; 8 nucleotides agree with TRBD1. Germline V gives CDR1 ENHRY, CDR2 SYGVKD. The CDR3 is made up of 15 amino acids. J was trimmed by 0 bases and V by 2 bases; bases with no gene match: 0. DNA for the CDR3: TGTGCCATCAGTGAGACAGGGGGCTCCTACAATGAGCAGTTCTTC. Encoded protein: CAISETGGSYNEQFF.

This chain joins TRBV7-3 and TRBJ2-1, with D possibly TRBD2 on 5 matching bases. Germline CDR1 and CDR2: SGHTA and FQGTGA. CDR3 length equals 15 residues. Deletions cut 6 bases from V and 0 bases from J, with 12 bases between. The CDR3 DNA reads TGTGCCAGCAGTCAGAGCGGTAACTCCTACAATGAGCAGTTCTTC. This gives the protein CASSQSGNSYNEQFF.

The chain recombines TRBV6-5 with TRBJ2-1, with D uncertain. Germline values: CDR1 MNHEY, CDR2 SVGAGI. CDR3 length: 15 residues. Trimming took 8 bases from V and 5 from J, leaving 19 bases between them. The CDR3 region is CASRTWGSPNNEQFF. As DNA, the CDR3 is TGTGCCAGCCGAACCTGGGGTTCCCCCAACAATGAGCAGTTCTTC.

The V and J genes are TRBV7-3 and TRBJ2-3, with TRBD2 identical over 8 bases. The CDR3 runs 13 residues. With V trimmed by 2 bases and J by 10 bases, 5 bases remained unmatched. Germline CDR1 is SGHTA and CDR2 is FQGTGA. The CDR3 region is CASSLEGLASQYF. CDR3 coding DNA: TGTGCCAGCAGCTTAGAAGGACTAGCTTCGCAGTATTTT.

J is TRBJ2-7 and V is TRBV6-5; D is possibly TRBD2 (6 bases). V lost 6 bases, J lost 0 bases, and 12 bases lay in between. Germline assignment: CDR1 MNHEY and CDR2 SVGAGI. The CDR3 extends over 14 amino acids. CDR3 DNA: TGTGCCAGCAGGAGGGACTTCAGCTCCTACGAGCAGTACTTC. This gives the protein CASRRDFSSYEQYF.

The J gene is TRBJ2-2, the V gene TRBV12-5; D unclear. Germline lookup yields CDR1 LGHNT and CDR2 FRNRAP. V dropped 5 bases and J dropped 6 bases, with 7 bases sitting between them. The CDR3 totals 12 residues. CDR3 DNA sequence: TGTGCTAGTGGTGCCGGTGCCGGGGAGCTGTTTTTT. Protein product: CASGAGAGELFF.

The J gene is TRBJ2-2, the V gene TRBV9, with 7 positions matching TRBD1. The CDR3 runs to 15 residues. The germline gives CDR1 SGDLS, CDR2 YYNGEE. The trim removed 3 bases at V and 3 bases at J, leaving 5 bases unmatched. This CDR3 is CASSGTRGHTGELFF. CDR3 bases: TGTGCCAGCAGCGGAACGAGGGGGCACACCGGGGAGCTGTTTTTT.

CDR3 protein: CATSTSHRATEAFF. CDR3 sequence (DNA): TGTGCCACCAGCACTTCCCACAGGGCTACTGAAGCTTTCTTT. The chain carries TRBV15 and TRBJ1-1; maybe TRBD1 (6 bases). The CDR3 loop spans 14 amino acids. Trimming cost V 4 bases and J 5 bases, with 14 bases left between them. Germline V gives CDR1 LNHNV, CDR2 YYDKDF (reference sequence).

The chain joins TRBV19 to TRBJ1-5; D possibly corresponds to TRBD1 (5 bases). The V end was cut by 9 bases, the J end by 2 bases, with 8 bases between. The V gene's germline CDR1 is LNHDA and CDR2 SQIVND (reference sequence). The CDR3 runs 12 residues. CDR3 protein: CASQGGNQPQHF. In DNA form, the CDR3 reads TGTGCCAGCCAGGGCGGCAATCAGCCCCAGCATTTT.

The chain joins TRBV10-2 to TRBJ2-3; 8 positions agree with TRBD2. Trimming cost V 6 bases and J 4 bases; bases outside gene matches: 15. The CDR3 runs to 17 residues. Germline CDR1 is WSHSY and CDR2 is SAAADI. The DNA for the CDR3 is TGCGCCAGCAGCCTGGACGGGGGGGTCAGCTTCGCAGATACGCAGTATTTT. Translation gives CASSLDGGVSFADTQYF.

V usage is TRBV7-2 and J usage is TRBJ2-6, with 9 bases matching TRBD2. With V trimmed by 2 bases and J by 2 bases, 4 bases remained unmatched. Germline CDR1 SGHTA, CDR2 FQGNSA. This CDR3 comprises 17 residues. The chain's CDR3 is CASSLRAGGAGANVLTF. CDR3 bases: TGTGCCAGCAGCTTAAGAGCGGGAGGTGCTGGGGCCAACGTCCTGACTTTC.

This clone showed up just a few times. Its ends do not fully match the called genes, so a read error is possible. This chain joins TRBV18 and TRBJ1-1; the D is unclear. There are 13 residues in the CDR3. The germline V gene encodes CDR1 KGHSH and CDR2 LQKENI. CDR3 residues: CASSPPMNTEAFF. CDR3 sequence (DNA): TGTGCCAGCTCTCCACCAATGAACACTGAAGCTTTCTTT.

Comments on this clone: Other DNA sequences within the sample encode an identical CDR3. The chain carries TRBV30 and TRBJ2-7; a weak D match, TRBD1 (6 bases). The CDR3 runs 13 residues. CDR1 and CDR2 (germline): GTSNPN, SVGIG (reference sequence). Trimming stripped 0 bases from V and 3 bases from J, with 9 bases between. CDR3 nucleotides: TGTGCCTGGAGTGTACAGGGCAGCTACGAGCAGTACTTC. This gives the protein CAWSVQGSYEQYF.

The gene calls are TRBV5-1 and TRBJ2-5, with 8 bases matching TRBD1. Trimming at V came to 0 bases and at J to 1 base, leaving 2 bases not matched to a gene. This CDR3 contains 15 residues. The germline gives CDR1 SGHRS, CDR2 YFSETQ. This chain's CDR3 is CASSLGGTGQETQYF. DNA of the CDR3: TGCGCCAGCAGCTTGGGAGGGACAGGCCAAGAGACCCAGTACTTC.